This T cell receptor beta chain was profiled in a study of blood T cell repertoires in COVID-19. The wider study: T cells, B-cell-depleted T cells, or PBMCs supplied cDNA or gDNA.

Germline CDR1 and CDR2: MNHEY and SVGEGT. The CDR3 runs 15 residues. Trimming shortened V by 4 bases and J by 9 bases, and 19 bases separated the two germline ends. This clone is a singleton in its sample. The repertoire was sequenced with immunoSEQ multiplex PCR; TCRdb's copy has only in-frame clones and lacks some. In the table there are roughly 350,000 clones, 88% of which are singletons. Seattle enrolled patients during active infection and tracked them longitudinally. The TCR was taken from a woman between 65 and 79 years old with COVID-19, enrolled during active disease. What was sequenced was peripheral blood. The chain combines TRBV6-2 or TRBV6-3 with TRBJ1-5; a weak D match, TRBD1 (5 bases). CDR3 protein: CASSLDIIFPPPQHF. CDR3 sequence (DNA): TGTGCCAGCAGTTTGGACATTATCTTCCCCCCGCCCCAGCATTTT.